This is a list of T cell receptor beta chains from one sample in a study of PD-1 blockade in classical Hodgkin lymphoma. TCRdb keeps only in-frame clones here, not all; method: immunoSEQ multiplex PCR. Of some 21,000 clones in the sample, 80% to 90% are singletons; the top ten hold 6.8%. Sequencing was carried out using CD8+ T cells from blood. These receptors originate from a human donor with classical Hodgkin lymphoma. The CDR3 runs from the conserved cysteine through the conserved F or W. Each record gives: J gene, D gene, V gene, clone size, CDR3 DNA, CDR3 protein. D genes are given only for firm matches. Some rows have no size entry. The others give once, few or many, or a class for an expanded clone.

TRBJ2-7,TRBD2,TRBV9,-,TGTGCCAGCAGCGTCGGGACTAGCGAGCGGGAGGAGCAGTACTTC,CASSVGTSEREEQYF
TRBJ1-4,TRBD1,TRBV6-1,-,TGTGCCAGCAGTGTTGCAGTGGCAGGGGGGTTTCGGGTGTATGAAAAACTGTTTTTT,CASSVAVAGGFRVYEKLFF
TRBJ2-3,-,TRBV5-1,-,TGCGCCAGCAGCCACAACACAGATACGCAGTATTTT,CASSHNTDTQYF
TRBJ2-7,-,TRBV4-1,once,TGCGCCAGCAGCCAAGAGAAAGCCCCCTCTCGGGAGCAGTACTTC,CASSQEKAPSREQYF
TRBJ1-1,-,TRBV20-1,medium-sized,TGCAGTGCTACATTAACACCGAAAGCTTTCTTT,CSATLTPKAFF
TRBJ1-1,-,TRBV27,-,TGTGCCAGCAGTTGGCGACACTTGAACACTGAAGCTTTCTTT,CASSWRHLNTEAFF
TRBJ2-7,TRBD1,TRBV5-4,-,TGTGCCAGCAGCTACGGGACAGGGACCTACGAGCAGTACTTC,CASSYGTGTYEQYF
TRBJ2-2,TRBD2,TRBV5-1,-,TGCGCCAGCAGTCCCCGGGGGGGAAACACCGGGGAGCTGTTTTTT,CASSPRGGNTGELFF
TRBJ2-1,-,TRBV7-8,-,TGTGCCAGCAGTCCTCTGGGTTTAGAAAATGAGCAGTTCTTC,CASSPLGLENEQFF
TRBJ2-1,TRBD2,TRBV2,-,TGTGCCAGCAGTGAAGCTGGACTAGCGAACTATGAGCAGTTCTTC,CASSEAGLANYEQFF
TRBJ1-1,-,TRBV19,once,TGTGCCAGTAGTATATTCCTACAGGGAGACACTGAAGCTTTCTTT,CASSIFLQGDTEAFF
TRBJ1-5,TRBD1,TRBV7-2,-,TGTGCCAGCAACGACTTCGGGACAGAAGTGCAGCCCCAGCATTTT,CASNDFGTEVQPQHF
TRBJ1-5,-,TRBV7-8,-,TGTGCCAGCAGCTTACACGGTGGACTTACTAATCAGCCCCAGCATTTT,CASSLHGGLTNQPQHF
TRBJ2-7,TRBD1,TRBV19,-,TGTGCCAGCAGTGAAGGGACAGGGGTCGCCTACGAGCAGTACTTC,CASSEGTGVAYEQYF
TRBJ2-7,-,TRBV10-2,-,TGCGCCAGCAGTGAGTTGGGACGGAACTACGAGCAGTACTTC,CASSELGRNYEQYF
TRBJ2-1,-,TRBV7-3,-,TGTGCCAGCAGCCCGCTCGGGTTCGGCGAGCAGTTCTTC,CASSPLGFGEQFF
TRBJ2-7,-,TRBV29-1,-,TGCAGCGTTGAGGGGGAAGAGCAGTACTTC,CSVEGEEQYF
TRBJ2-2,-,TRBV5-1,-,TGCGCCAGCAGCTTGGACAGACCGAACACCGGGGAGCTGTTTTTT,CASSLDRPNTGELFF
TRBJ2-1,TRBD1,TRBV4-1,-,TGCGCCAGCAGCCAATTGGACAGGGAGAACAATGAGCAGTTCTTC,CASSQLDRENNEQFF
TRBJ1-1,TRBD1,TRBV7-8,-,TGTGCCAGCAGCTTAGTTAAGGACAGGATGAACACTGAAGCTTTCTTT,CASSLVKDRMNTEAFF
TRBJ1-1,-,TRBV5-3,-,TGTGCCAGAAGCGTCCAGGGAGTGTGGCTCACTGAAGCTTTCTTT,CARSVQGVWLTEAFF
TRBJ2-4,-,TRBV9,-,TGTGCCAGCAGCGCCCACTCCGACAACATTCAGTACTTC,CASSAHSDNIQYF
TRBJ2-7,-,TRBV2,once,TGTGCCAGCAGTGGCGAAGCGGACCCCTACGAGCAGTACTTC,CASSGEADPYEQYF
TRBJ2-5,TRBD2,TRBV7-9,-,TGTGCCAGCAGCTGGAGACCCGGGACTAGCGAGGCACAAGAGACCCAGTACTTC,CASSWRPGTSEAQETQYF
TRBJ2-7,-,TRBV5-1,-,TGCGCCAGCAGCTTGACCCGTTACGAGGAGGAGCAGTACTTC,CASSLTRYEEEQYF
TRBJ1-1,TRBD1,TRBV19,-,TGTGCCAGTAGTATAGACACAGGGGGCACTGAAGCTTTCTTT,CASSIDTGGTEAFF
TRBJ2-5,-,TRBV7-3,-,TGTGCCAGTACGGTTCGGTGGAGTAAGCCCCATGTGGTGATCCAAGAGACCCAGTACTTC,CASTVRWSKPHVVIQETQYF
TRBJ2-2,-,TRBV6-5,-,TGTGCCAGCAGTTACAGCCGGGCTTTATTCGCCGGGGAGCTGTTTTTT,CASSYSRALFAGELFF
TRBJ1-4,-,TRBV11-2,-,TGTGCCAGCAGCCTAACGGTCAGAGGTGAAAAACTGTTTTTT,CASSLTVRGEKLFF
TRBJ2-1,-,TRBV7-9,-,TGTGCCAGCAAAGCCTTTGGCTACAATGAGCAGTTCTTC,CASKAFGYNEQFF
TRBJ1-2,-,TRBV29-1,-,TGCAGCGTTGCGGGCGGTAACTATGGCTACACCTTC,CSVAGGNYGYTF
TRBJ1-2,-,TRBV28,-,TGTGCCACCGGAGCGCAGGGCCTTAACTATGGCTACACCTTC,CATGAQGLNYGYTF
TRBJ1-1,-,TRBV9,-,TGTGCCAGCAGTCCCGGTGGCAGGACATGGAACACTGAAGCTTTCTTT,CASSPGGRTWNTEAFF
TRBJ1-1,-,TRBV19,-,TGTGCCAGTAGCTTACAGGGTCACACTGAAGCTTTCTTT,CASSLQGHTEAFF
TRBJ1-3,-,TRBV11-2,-,TGTGCCAGCAGCTCTCGGGGGATTGGAAACACCATATATTTT,CASSSRGIGNTIYF
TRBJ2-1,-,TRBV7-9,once,TGTGCCAGCAGCTTATCAGGATACAATGAGCAGTTCTTC,CASSLSGYNEQFF
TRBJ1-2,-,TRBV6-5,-,TGTGCCAGCAGTTACCAGGGGATCTACACCTTC,CASSYQGIYTF
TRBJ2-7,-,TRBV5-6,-,TGTGCCAGCAGCTCGACTACTACCTACGAGCAGTACTTC,CASSSTTTYEQYF
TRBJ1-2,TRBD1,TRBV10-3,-,TGTGCCATCAGTGAGTCGGTTAGACAGGGGAACTATGGCTACACCTTC,CAISESVRQGNYGYTF
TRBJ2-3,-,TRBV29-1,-,TGCAGCGGAGTCACAGATACGCAGTATTTT,CSGVTDTQYF
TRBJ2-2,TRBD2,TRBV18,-,TGTGCCAGCTCAGTTTTCGAGCGGGGAAAATACGACGGGGAGCTGTTTTTT,CASSVFERGKYDGELFF
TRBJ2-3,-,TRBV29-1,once,TGCAGCGTCTGGGCGGATACGCAGTATTTT,CSVWADTQYF
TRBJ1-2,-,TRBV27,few,TGTGCCAGCAGACCTTCACCTAACTATGGCTACACCTTC,CASRPSPNYGYTF
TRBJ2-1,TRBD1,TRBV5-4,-,TGTGCCAGCAGCTCGCCCGGGACAGGGGATGAGCAGTTCTTC,CASSSPGTGDEQFF
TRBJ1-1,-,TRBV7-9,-,TGTGCCAGCAGCCTAGACCTGAACACTGAAGCTTTCTTT,CASSLDLNTEAFF
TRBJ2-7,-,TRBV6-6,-,TGTGCCAGCAGTTACGGGATTGCAGGTTCCTACGAGCAGTACTTC,CASSYGIAGSYEQYF
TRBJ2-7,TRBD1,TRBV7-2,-,TGTGCCAGCAGCGCTGGTGACAGGGGTTACGAGCAGTACTTC,CASSAGDRGYEQYF
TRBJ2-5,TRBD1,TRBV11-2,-,TGTGCCAGCAGCCTAACAGGGGTTCAAGAGACCCAGTACTTC,CASSLTGVQETQYF
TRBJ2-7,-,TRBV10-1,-,TGCGCCAGCAGTTTCAGTAGAGATTCCTACGAGCAGTACTTC,CASSFSRDSYEQYF
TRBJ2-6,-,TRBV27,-,TGTGCCAGCAGTTTGGTCTTTAGGTTCCCAGGGGCCAACGTCCTGACTTTC,CASSLVFRFPGANVLTF
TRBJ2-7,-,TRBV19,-,TGTGCCAGTAGTATAGGACGGTCTCCCGGGGGCGAGCAGTACTTC,CASSIGRSPGGEQYF
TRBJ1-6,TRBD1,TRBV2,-,TGTGCCAGCTCCGACAGGGGAGGAGATTCACCCCTCCACTTT,CASSDRGGDSPLHF
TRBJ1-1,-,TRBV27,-,TGTGCCAGCAAAATGGGCCCTGAAGCTTTCTTT,CASKMGPEAFF
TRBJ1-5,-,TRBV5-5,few,TGTGCCAGCAGCTTGGGGTCTGGTGGCAATCAGCCCCAGCATTTT,CASSLGSGGNQPQHF
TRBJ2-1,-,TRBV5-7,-,TGTGCCAGCACCGCCGGGGGCCCCTACAATGAGCAGTTCTTC,CASTAGGPYNEQFF
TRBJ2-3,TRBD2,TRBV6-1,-,TGTGCCAGCCGGGGCTCGGGCGGGGGTTCAGATACGCAGTATTTT,CASRGSGGGSDTQYF